The 19 T cell receptor beta chains reported below all come from one sample, sequenced in a study of CD8 T cells in Susac syndrome. An amount of RNA that ranged from roughly 0.5 to 1 ug was reverse transcribed with random hexamers. TCRdb re-called the immunoSEQ multiplex PCR reads through MiXCR, storing one row per CDR3 protein. This table has around 200,000 distinct CDR3 sequences, 95% appearing once. Sequencing input: CD4+ T cells from PBMCs. Source of these receptors: a human donor with Susac syndrome.

The rearrangement joins TRBV29-1 to TRBJ1-1; D is unresolved. Germline V gene lookup returns CDR1 SQVTM and CDR2 ANQGSEA. The CDR3 spans 14 residues. V was clipped by 3 bases and J by 2 bases, with 13 bases between them. The CDR3 DNA sequence: TGCAGCGTTGATATCATAGGGCCAAACACTGAAGCTTTCTTT. Amino acids: CSVDIIGPNTEAFF. The full variable domain, its missing parts supplied by reference TRBV29-1 and TRBJ1-1, is SAVISQKPSRDICQRGTSLTIQCQVDSQVTMMFWYRQQPGQSLTLIATANQGSEATYESGFVIDKFPISRPNLTFSTLTVSNMSPEDSSIYLCSVDIIGPNTEAFFGQGTRLTVV.

The rearrangement uses TRBV30 and TRBJ2-2; tentative D call: TRBD1 (6 bases). The CDR3 extends over 15 amino acids. Trimming removed 0 bases from V and 5 bases from J, with 13 bases in between. From germline, CDR1 is GTSNPN and CDR2 SVGIG (reference sequence). The chain's CDR3 is CAWSVGQGLTGELFF. DNA for the CDR3: TGTGCCTGGAGTGTCGGTCAGGGGCTTACCGGGGAGCTGTTTTTT.

The chain combines TRBV25-1 with TRBJ1-6; 7 positions match TRBD1. After removal of 1 base from V and 9 bases from J, the junction contained 6 bases not matched to a gene. Looked up from germline, CDR1 is MGHDK and CDR2 is SYGVNS. The CDR3 spans 15 residues. This chain's CDR3 is CASSESYRGSSPLHF. The DNA of the CDR3 is TGTGCCAGCAGTGAATCCTACAGGGGATCTTCACCCCTCCACTTT.

V usage is TRBV20-1 and J usage is TRBJ1-5; D is uncertain. The ends were cut back, 6 bases at V and 3 bases at J, with 15 bases in the middle. Germline V gene sequence: CDR1 DFQATT, CDR2 SNEGSKA (reference sequence). The CDR3 length is 14 residues. CDR3: CSAISYSSNQPQHF. The CDR3 DNA reads as TGCAGTGCCATATCCTACAGCTCCAATCAGCCCCAGCATTTT.

The sample holds one count of this clonotype. The chain links TRBV30 to TRBJ2-1; 9 nucleotides align to TRBD2. Trimming removed 0 bases from V and 14 bases from J; junction bases left unmatched: 11. The length of the CDR3 is 14 residues. Per the germline V gene, CDR1 is GTSNPN and CDR2 is SVGIG (reference sequence). CDR3 region: CAWSVLGAGGGKFF. CDR3 nucleotide sequence: TGTGCCTGGAGTGTACTGGGAGCGGGGGGTGGAAAGTTCTTC.

This chain joins TRBV4-2 and TRBJ2-1; D remains unclear. This CDR3 spans 14 amino acids. Between the trimmed V and J ends, which lost 1 base and 1 base, there was a span of 5 bases. The germline CDR1 and CDR2 sequences are LGHNA and YNFKEQ. CDR3 amino acids: CASSQVASYNEQFF. Written as DNA, the CDR3 is TGTGCCAGCAGCCAAGTAGCTTCCTACAATGAGCAGTTCTTC.

V and J are TRBV2 and TRBJ2-5, with TRBD1 matching 10 bases. Germline V CDR1 and CDR2: SNHLY, FYNNEI. This CDR3 spans 17 amino acids. V lost 8 bases, J lost 5 bases, and 17 bases stayed unmatched. CDR3 nucleotide sequence: TGTGCCAGCGGCCGACAGGGGGCGTCCCTTAATGGGGAGACCCAGTACTTC. Translation gives CASGRQGASLNGETQYF.

The rearrangement joins TRBV6-5 to TRBJ1-6, with 9 bases matching TRBD1. J was trimmed by 8 bases and V by 5 bases; bases with no gene match: 4. The CDR3 has 14 amino acids. CDR1 is MNHEY, CDR2 SVGAGI, per germline. The CDR3 here is CASSRQGDYSPLHF. CDR3 DNA: TGTGCCAGCAGTCGACAGGGGGATTATTCACCCCTCCACTTT.

This clonotype was seen once. CDR3 region: CASSFRYLSPLHF. The CDR3 bases are TGTGCCAGCAGTTTTCGTTACCTTTCACCCCTCCACTTT. The chain uses TRBV12-3 or TRBV12-4 and TRBJ1-6; no clear D gene. V lost 3 bases and J 9 bases, leaving 9 bases between the germline ends. The CDR3 is made up of 13 amino acids.

The chain combines TRBV14 with TRBJ2-1, with D unclear. The length of the CDR3 is 14 residues. Trimming took off 2 bases at V and 2 bases at J, with 7 bases between the two ends. Germline CDR1 reads SGHDN; CDR2 reads FVKESK. As DNA, the CDR3 is TGTGCCAGCAGCCAAACAAGAGCCTACAATGAGCAGTTCTTC. This sequence encodes CASSQTRAYNEQFF. Drawing the rest from reference TRBV14 and TRBJ2-1, the complete variable domain is EAGVTQFPSHSVIEKGQTVTLRCDPISGHDNLYWYRRVMGKEIKFLLHFVKESKQDESGMPNNRFLAERTGGTYSTLKVQPAELEDSGVYFCASSQTRAYNEQFFGPGTRLTVL.

This sequence joins TRBV29-1 and TRBJ2-1; TRBD2 agrees at 9 bases. CDR1 is SQVTM, CDR2 ANQGSEA, per germline. V shed 0 bases and J 5 bases; nucleotides not matched to a gene: 5. This CDR3 spans 15 amino acids. The CDR3, as DNA: TGCAGCGTTGAAGATGGGCGGGGGGGACACAATGAGCAGTTCTTC. It encodes CSVEDGRGGHNEQFF.

This rearrangement joins TRBV14 to TRBJ1-2, with D unresolved. The V end was cut by 0 bases, the J end by 8 bases, with 10 bases between. This CDR3 spans 13 amino acids. Per germline, CDR1 SGHDN and CDR2 FVKESK. The CDR3 loop reads CASSQDLEGGYTF. For the CDR3, the DNA is TGTGCCAGCAGCCAAGATTTAGAGGGAGGCTACACCTTC.

This rearrangement joins TRBV7-2 to TRBJ2-1; D is uncertain. This CDR3 has 11 residues. Germline-derived CDR1 and CDR2 are SGHTA and FQGNSA. The V end was cut by 3 bases, the J end by 9 bases, with 6 bases between. The chain's CDR3 is CASSFGPEQFF. DNA for the CDR3: TGTGCCAGCAGCTTTGGACCTGAGCAGTTCTTC.

The J gene is TRBJ2-2, the V gene TRBV2; 7 bases agree with TRBD1. The J segment lost 4 bases and the V segment lost 1 base, leaving 3 bases of the junction unmatched. CDR1 and CDR2 (germline): SNHLY, FYNNEI. The CDR3 consists of 15 residues. CDR3 region: CASSEVRGRTGELFF. The CDR3 coding sequence is TGTGCCAGCAGTGAAGTAAGGGGGCGCACCGGGGAGCTGTTTTTT.

The genes are TRBV5-1 and TRBJ1-2; maybe TRBD1 (6 bases). V dropped 4 bases and J dropped 7 bases, with 11 bases sitting between them. The germline CDR1 and CDR2 sequences are SGHRS and YFSETQ. The CDR3 has 12 residues. In DNA form, the CDR3 reads TGCGCCAGCAGCGGACAGAACCTTGGCTACACCTTC. This translates into CASSGQNLGYTF. The full variable domain, with the rest looked up from reference TRBV5-1 and TRBJ1-2, is KAGVTQTPRYLIKTRGQQVTLSCSPISGHRSVSWYQQTPGQGLQFLFEYFSETQRNKGNFPGRFSGRQFSNSRSEMNVSTLELGDSALYLCASSGQNLGYTFGSGTRLTVV.

This chain connects TRBV9 to TRBJ1-6; unclear D gene. The CDR3 consists of 15 residues. Trimming stripped 0 bases from V and 2 bases from J, with 6 bases between. The germline V gene has CDR1 SGDLS and CDR2 YYNGEE. The CDR3 region has the DNA TGTGCCAGCAGCGTAGCTGGTGCCTATAATTCACCCCTCCACTTT. Translation gives CASSVAGAYNSPLHF.

V gene TRBV29-1 combines with J gene TRBJ1-2, with D perhaps TRBD1 (5 bases). From germline, CDR1 is SQVTM and CDR2 ANQGSEA. V dropped 7 bases and J dropped 5 bases, with 17 bases sitting between them. CDR3 size: 13 residues. CDR3 coding DNA: TGCAGCGCCCGATCCACGGAGGGGTATGGCTACACCTTC. Protein sequence: CSARSTEGYGYTF.

The chain combines TRBV30 with TRBJ1-2, with 8 nucleotides matching TRBD1. This CDR3 is 16 amino acids long. The germline V gene encodes CDR1 GTSNPN and CDR2 SVGIG (reference sequence). The J segment lost 6 bases and the V segment lost 3 bases, leaving 15 bases of the junction unmatched. The CDR3 DNA sequence: TGTGCCTGGAGGGGACCCGGACAGGGTGTAGGAGATGGCTACACCTTC. It specifies CAWRGPGQGVGDGYTF.

The chain couples TRBV29-1 to TRBJ2-5; 7 bases line up with TRBD1. Germline CDR1 SQVTM, CDR2 ANQGSEA. The trim removed 3 bases at V and 2 bases at J, leaving 3 bases unmatched. This CDR3 is 13 amino acids long. CDR3 sequence reads: CSVDARGQETQYF. The CDR3 nucleotides are TGCAGCGTTGATGCCAGGGGGCAAGAGACCCAGTACTTC.